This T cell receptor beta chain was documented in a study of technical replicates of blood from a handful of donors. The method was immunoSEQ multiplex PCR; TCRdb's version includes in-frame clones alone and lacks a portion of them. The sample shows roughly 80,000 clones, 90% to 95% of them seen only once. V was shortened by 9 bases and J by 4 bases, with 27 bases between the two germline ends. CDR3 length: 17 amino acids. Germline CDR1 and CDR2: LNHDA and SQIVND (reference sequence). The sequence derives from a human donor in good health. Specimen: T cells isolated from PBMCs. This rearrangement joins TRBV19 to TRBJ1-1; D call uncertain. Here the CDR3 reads CASRPSTGMARSTEAFF. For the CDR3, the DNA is TGTGCCAGCCGACCTTCAACCGGGATGGCAAGGAGCACTGAAGCTTTCTTT.